This paragraph reports one T cell receptor (beta chain). Antigen specificity is unknown. CDR1 is SNHLY, CDR2 FYNNEI, per germline. V lost 7 bases and J lost 4; bases outside the gene matches: 3. The CDR3 loop spans 12 amino acids. The data originate from a study of cytomegalovirus exposure and HLA in healthy donors. In the PCR, 60 Vbeta and 13 Jbeta primers were used. The repertoire was sequenced with immunoSEQ multiplex PCR; TCRdb's copy has only in-frame clones and lacks some. The sample yields 150,000 to 200,000 clones, 80% to 90% seen once. Findings of the study overall: Associated with HLA alleles at 0.05 false discovery rate in a later analysis were some 18,000 TCR beta sequences. With further analysis later on, most CMV-associated TCR beta chains appeared HLA-restricted.

Material: PBMCs. The sequence came from a young man in good health and CMV-seropositive. J is TRBJ1-1 and V is TRBV2, with 7 bases lining up with TRBD1. The CDR3 loop is CASKQGGTEAFF. The CDR3 DNA follows: TGTGCCAGCAAGCAGGGGGGCACTGAAGCTTTCTTT.